The rows below give T cell receptor beta chains drawn from one sample of a study of blood T cell repertoires in COVID-19. Profiled with immunoSEQ multiplex PCR; TCRdb holds only in-frame clones, not every one. The sample yields about 190,000 clones, around nine tenths seen once. Input material: peripheral blood. Source of these receptors: a woman in her sixties or seventies with COVID-19, enrolled during active disease. CDR3s include the opening cysteine and the closing phenylalanine or tryptophan. The D gene is left open where the match is weak. Rows give clone size only sometimes, using once, few, many, or a class for an expanded clone.

clone size,D gene,J gene,V gene,CDR3 DNA,CDR3 protein
NA,NA,TRBJ1-2,TRBV6-5,TGTGCCACCACTTTCCTCGGGTATGGCTACACCTTC,CATTFLGYGYTF
NA,NA,TRBJ1-2,TRBV6-1,TGTGCCAGCAGTGAAAGGGGGGGATATGGCTACACCTTC,CASSERGGYGYTF
NA,NA,TRBJ1-4,TRBV30,TGTGCCTGGAGTGGGGGGGGGATTAATGAAAAACTGTTTTTT,CAWSGGGINEKLFF
NA,NA,TRBJ2-3,TRBV5-1,TGCGCCAGCAACCCCGGGACTCCTAACACAGATACGCAGTATTTT,CASNPGTPNTDTQYF
NA,TRBD2,TRBJ2-2,TRBV19,TGTGCCAGTAGTAGACTAGCGGGCGGGGAGCTGTTTTTT,CASSRLAGGELFF
NA,NA,TRBJ1-5,TRBV30,TGTGCCTGGAGTGTACAGAGCAATCAGCCCCAGCATTTT,CAWSVQSNQPQHF
NA,TRBD1,TRBJ2-1,TRBV15,TGTGCCACCGGGGCGTCTAGGGGGCTTTCCTACAATGAGCAGTTCTTC,CATGASRGLSYNEQFF
NA,TRBD1,TRBJ2-7,TRBV5-1,TGCGCCAGCAGCTTTACCGGGACAGGGGGCGACGAGCAGTACTTC,CASSFTGTGGDEQYF
NA,TRBD2,TRBJ2-7,TRBV10-3,TGTGCCATCAGTGAGTCCGGACTAGCGGGCCGATACGAGCAGTACTTC,CAISESGLAGRYEQYF
NA,NA,TRBJ1-1,TRBV6-5,TGTGCCAGCAGTTACTCGGGGAAGGGGACTGAAGCTTTCTTT,CASSYSGKGTEAFF
NA,TRBD1,TRBJ1-5,TRBV25-1,TGTGCCAGCAGCGCCCCTAAAGCAGGGGGTCACCAGCCCCAGCATTTT,CASSAPKAGGHQPQHF
few,TRBD1,TRBJ1-3,TRBV5-8,TGTGCCAGCAGCCCGGACAGGGCAGGGTACACCATATATTTT,CASSPDRAGYTIYF
NA,TRBD1,TRBJ1-6,TRBV2,TGTGCCACCCAGAGAGGGGTCCGGGACAGGCATAATTCACCCCTCCACTTT,CATQRGVRDRHNSPLHF
once,NA,TRBJ2-7,TRBV29-1,TGCAGCGTTGGGGCAGCAAACCGCTACGAGCAGTACTTC,CSVGAANRYEQYF
once,NA,TRBJ2-1,TRBV9,TGTGCCAGCAGCCAGGGGGTTAGTAGCGGCAATGAGCAGTTCTTC,CASSQGVSSGNEQFF
NA,TRBD2,TRBJ2-2,TRBV28,TGTGCCAGCAGTTTGTCTCTAGCGGGAGCCTTGTTCGGGGAGCTGTTTTTT,CASSLSLAGALFGELFF
once,NA,TRBJ2-3,TRBV7-9,TGTGCCAGCAGCCCAGCTGGAGTAGCGTCAGATACGCAGTATTTT,CASSPAGVASDTQYF
NA,NA,TRBJ1-2,TRBV12-5,TGTGCTAGTGGTTTGGTACGGGGCTATGGCTACACCTTC,CASGLVRGYGYTF
NA,TRBD1,TRBJ1-2,TRBV10-3,TGTGCCATCAGTCTACAGGGGGTCGACTATGGCTACACCTTC,CAISLQGVDYGYTF
NA,NA,TRBJ1-4,TRBV6-5,TGTGCCAGCAGACGAGGAAATGAAAAACTGTTTTTT,CASRRGNEKLFF
NA,NA,TRBJ2-2,TRBV6-4,TGTGCCAGCAGAGGGACAAAAGGCGGCACCGGGGAGCTGTTTTTT,CASRGTKGGTGELFF
NA,NA,TRBJ2-3,TRBV29-1,TGCAGCGCCGCCGACGGGGTTGGCACAGATACGCAGTATTTT,CSAADGVGTDTQYF
NA,NA,TRBJ1-1,TRBV20-1,TGCAGTGCTAGTATCAGATTTACCACTGAAGCTTTCTTT,CSASIRFTTEAFF
once,TRBD1,TRBJ1-2,TRBV30,TGTGCCTGGAGCGAGGGACAGGACTATGGCTACACCTTC,CAWSEGQDYGYTF
NA,NA,TRBJ2-1,TRBV25-1,TGTGCCAGCTTAATCCGTGAGCAGTTCTTC,CASLIREQFF
NA,TRBD1,TRBJ2-1,TRBV14,TGTGCCAGCAGCCAACGGGACAGGGTGGTCAATGAGCAGTTCTTC,CASSQRDRVVNEQFF
once,TRBD1,TRBJ2-3,TRBV11-2,TGTGCCAGCAGCCATCCCGGACAGGGTGGAGGGTTCGGGGATACGCAGTATTTT,CASSHPGQGGGFGDTQYF
NA,NA,TRBJ2-7,TRBV3-1/TRBV3-2,TGTGCCAGCAGGGGGGGGCTCGGCGGGAGTAAGTACGAGCAGTACTTC,CASRGGLGGSKYEQYF
once,TRBD2,TRBJ2-3,TRBV9,TGTGCCAGCAGCGTAGTAGCTGGGCCTAGCGGGAGTACGCAGTATTTT,CASSVVAGPSGSTQYF
once,NA,TRBJ1-5,TRBV6-5,TGTGCCAGCAGTTACTCATCCAATAGCAATCAGCCCCAGCATTTT,CASSYSSNSNQPQHF
NA,NA,TRBJ2-7,TRBV7-2,TGTGCCAGCAGCTTAAACCAGGGGCCCTACGAGCAGTACTTC,CASSLNQGPYEQYF
few,NA,TRBJ1-5,TRBV19,TGTGCCAGTAACCGAGACAGGAACAATCAGCCCCAGCATTTT,CASNRDRNNQPQHF
NA,NA,TRBJ2-5,TRBV14,TGTGCCAGCAGCCATGTTCCGGAGACCCAGTACTTC,CASSHVPETQYF
once,NA,TRBJ2-3,TRBV11-2,TGTGCCAGCAGCTTAGCGGCAGTGGGACTGATCACAGATACGCAGTATTTT,CASSLAAVGLITDTQYF
NA,TRBD2,TRBJ2-2,TRBV14,TGTGCCAGCACCCCTAGCGGGGGCACCGGGGAGCTGTTTTTT,CASTPSGGTGELFF
NA,TRBD2,TRBJ2-7,TRBV18,TGTGCCAGCTCACCACCGGGCCCGTCTCGACTAGCGGGATTACCCTACGAGCAGTACTTC,CASSPPGPSRLAGLPYEQYF
NA,NA,TRBJ1-5,TRBV4-1,TGCGCCAGCAGCCAAGATCCCGACAGTCGGCAGCCCCAGCATTTT,CASSQDPDSRQPQHF
NA,TRBD1,TRBJ2-6,TRBV27,TGTGCCAGCAGTCCTCGACAGGGGGCGCCCGGGGCCAACGTCCTGACTTTC,CASSPRQGAPGANVLTF
NA,NA,TRBJ2-7,TRBV5-1,TGCGCCAGCAGCTCTCTAACAGGGAGCTACGAGCAGTACTTC,CASSSLTGSYEQYF
NA,TRBD1,TRBJ2-7,TRBV5-5,TGTGCCAGCAGCTTGCCGGGACAGGGGGCAATGGGGTACGAGCAGTACTTC,CASSLPGQGAMGYEQYF
NA,NA,TRBJ2-3,TRBV5-1,TGCGCCAGCAGCCGGGGACAAAGCACAGATACGCAGTATTTT,CASSRGQSTDTQYF
NA,TRBD1,TRBJ1-1,TRBV7-8,TGTGCCAGCAGCTTAGACTCGGGACAGGCGTATCGGAACACTGAAGCTTTCTTT,CASSLDSGQAYRNTEAFF
NA,TRBD1,TRBJ1-5,TRBV6-5,TGTGCCAGCGTGACCCAAGGACAGGGGTATCAGCCCCAGCATTTT,CASVTQGQGYQPQHF